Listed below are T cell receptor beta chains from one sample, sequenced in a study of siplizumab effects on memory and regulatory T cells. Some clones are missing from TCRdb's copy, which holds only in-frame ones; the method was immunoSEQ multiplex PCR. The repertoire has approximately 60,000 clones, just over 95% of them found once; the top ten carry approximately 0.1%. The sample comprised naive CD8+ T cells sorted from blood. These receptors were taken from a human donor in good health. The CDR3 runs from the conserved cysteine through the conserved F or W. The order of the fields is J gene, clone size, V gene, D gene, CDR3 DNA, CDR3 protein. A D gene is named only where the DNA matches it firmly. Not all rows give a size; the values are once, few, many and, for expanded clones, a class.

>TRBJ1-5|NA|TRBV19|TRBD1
TGTGCCAGTAGTCAAGGGGGCCAAAGCAATCAGCCCCAGCATTTT
CASSQGGQSNQPQHF
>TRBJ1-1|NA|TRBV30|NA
TGTGCCTGGAGTGTACGGGGACTGAGCACTGAAGCTTTCTTT
CAWSVRGLSTEAFF
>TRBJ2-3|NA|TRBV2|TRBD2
TGTGCCAGCAGTTCCTTTAGCGGGGATGAGGCAGATACGCAGTATTTT
CASSSFSGDEADTQYF
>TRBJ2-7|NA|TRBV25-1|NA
TGTGCCAGCAGTGGACACGGTATATACCCCGACTACGAGCAGTACTTC
CASSGHGIYPDYEQYF
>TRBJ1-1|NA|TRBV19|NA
TGTGCCAGTAGTATAGGACCGAACACTGAAGCTTTCTTT
CASSIGPNTEAFF
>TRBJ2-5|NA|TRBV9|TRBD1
TGTGCCAGCAACCCAGGGGGAGAGGAGACCCAGTACTTC
CASNPGGEETQYF
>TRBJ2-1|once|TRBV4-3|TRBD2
TGCGCCAGCAGCCAAGGACTCGCGGGGGGTATGTGGGATGAGCAGTTCTTC
CASSQGLAGGMWDEQFF
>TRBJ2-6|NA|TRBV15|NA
TGTGCCACCAGCAGAGAGGAGGGGGCTGGGGCCAACGTCCTGACTTTC
CATSREEGAGANVLTF
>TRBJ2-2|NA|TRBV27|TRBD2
TGTGCCAGCAGGCCTAGCGGGGGGCCCACCGGGGAGCTGTTTTTT
CASRPSGGPTGELFF
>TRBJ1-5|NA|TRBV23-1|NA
TGCGCCAGCAGTCAATCTAGACTTCCCACTTGGGGGTTCGTCGGCAATCAGCCCCAGCATTTT
CASSQSRLPTWGFVGNQPQHF
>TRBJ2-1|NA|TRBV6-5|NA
TGTGCCAGCAGTTACGGACTGCTTGGCAATGAGCAGTTCTTC
CASSYGLLGNEQFF
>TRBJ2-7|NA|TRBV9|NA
TGTGCCAGCAGCGTAGGGGACCCTGGGAACGAGCAGTACTTC
CASSVGDPGNEQYF
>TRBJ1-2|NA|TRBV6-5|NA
TGTGCCAGCAGTGCCGGGGGGTCCCAGAACTATGGCTACACCTTC
CASSAGGSQNYGYTF
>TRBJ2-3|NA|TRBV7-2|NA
TGTGCCAGCAGTTGGAGGGGGCGGTCGGACGCGAGCACAGATACGCAGTATTTT
CASSWRGRSDASTDTQYF
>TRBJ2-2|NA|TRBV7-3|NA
TGTGCCAGCAGCATCCTAGCCGGGGAGCTGTTTTTT
CASSILAGELFF
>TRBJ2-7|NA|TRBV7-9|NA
TGTGCCAGCAGCGCCACGGGGACAACCGAGCAGTACTTC
CASSATGTTEQYF
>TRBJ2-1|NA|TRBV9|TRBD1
TGTGCCAGCAGCGTGGGACAGCACAATGAGCAGTTCTTC
CASSVGQHNEQFF
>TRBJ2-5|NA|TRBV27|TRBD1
TGTGCCAGCAGTAACCGGGACAGTCTAGAGACCCAGTACTTC
CASSNRDSLETQYF
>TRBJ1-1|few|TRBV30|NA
TGTGCCTGGAGTATAGAGCTGAACACTGAAGCTTTCTTT
CAWSIELNTEAFF
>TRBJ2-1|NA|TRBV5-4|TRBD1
TGTGCCAGCACCAAGGGACAGAGCCGATACAATGAGCAGTTCTTC
CASTKGQSRYNEQFF
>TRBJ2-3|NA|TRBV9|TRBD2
TGTGCCAGCAGCCCCGGCGGGGGGCAGATCACAGATACGCAGTATTTT
CASSPGGGQITDTQYF
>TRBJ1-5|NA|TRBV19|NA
TGTGCCAGCCATGATGGGGGATCGGTTCAGCCCCAGCATTTT
CASHDGGSVQPQHF
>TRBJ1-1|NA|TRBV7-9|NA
TGTGCCAGCAGCGGGGGACCCAGTATCACTGAAGCTTTCTTT
CASSGGPSITEAFF
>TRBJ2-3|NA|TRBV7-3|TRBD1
TGTGCCAGCAGCTTATGGGACAGCAGCACAGATACGCAGTATTTT
CASSLWDSSTDTQYF
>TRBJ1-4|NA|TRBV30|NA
TGTGCCTGGGGCACACGTATCTGGCGAAAAACTGTTTTT
CAWGTRIWRKTVF
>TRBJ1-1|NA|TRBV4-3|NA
TGCGCCAGCAGCCAAGATAACGGGGTGGTCACTGAAGCTTTCTTT
CASSQDNGVVTEAFF
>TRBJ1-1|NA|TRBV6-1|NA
TGTGCCAGCAGTGAAGAGGGGCGTAGATCTGAAGCTTTCTTT
CASSEEGRRSEAFF
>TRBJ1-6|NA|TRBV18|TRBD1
TGTGCCAGCTCACAGGACAGGGGCCTGGGGGCACCCCTCCACTTT
CASSQDRGLGAPLHF
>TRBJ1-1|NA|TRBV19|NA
TGTGCCACCTATTCAGGGGCTGGCACTGAAGCTTTCTTT
CATYSGAGTEAFF
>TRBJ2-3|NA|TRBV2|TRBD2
TGTGCCAGCAGCCTAGCGGGGGGCACAGATACGCAGTATTTT
CASSLAGGTDTQYF
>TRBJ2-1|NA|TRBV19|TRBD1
TGTGCCAGTAGTATGGGACAGGGGAAGTTCTTC
CASSMGQGKFF
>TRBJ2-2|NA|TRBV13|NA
TGTGCCAGCAGCTCTACAAGGTACCCCCCGGTAGGGGAGCTGTTTTTT
CASSSTRYPPVGELFF
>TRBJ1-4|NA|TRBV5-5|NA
TGTGCCAGCAGGACTCCCGGGGGTGAAAAACTGTTTTTT
CASRTPGGEKLFF
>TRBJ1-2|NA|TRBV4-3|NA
TGCGCCAGCAGCCAAGAACAAGCTTCCAACTATGGCTACACCTTC
CASSQEQASNYGYTF
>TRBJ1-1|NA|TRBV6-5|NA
TGTGCCAGCAGATACCTGGACGGGAACACTGAAGCTTTCTTT
CASRYLDGNTEAFF
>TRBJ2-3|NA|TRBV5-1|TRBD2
TGCGCCAGCAGCCTACTAGCGGGGGGCCCTAGCACAGATACGCAGTATTTT
CASSLLAGGPSTDTQYF
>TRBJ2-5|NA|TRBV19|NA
TGTGCCAGTAGTCCCCTTGGGGGGAACTGGGAGACCCAGTACTTC
CASSPLGGNWETQYF
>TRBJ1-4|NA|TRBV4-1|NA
TGCGCCAGCAGCCAAGATTCAGGGGTTGATGAAAAACTGTTTTTT
CASSQDSGVDEKLFF
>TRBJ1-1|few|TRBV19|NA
TGTGCCAGTAGTATAGGGGGACCAAACACTGAAGCTTTCTTT
CASSIGGPNTEAFF
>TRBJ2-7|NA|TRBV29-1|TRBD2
TGCAGCGTTGAAAAACTAGCGGGGGACGAAGTCTACGAGCAGTACTTC
CSVEKLAGDEVYEQYF
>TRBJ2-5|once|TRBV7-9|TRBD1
TGTGCCAGCAGCTTAGACTGGAGGACAGGGGAGACCCAGTACTTC
CASSLDWRTGETQYF
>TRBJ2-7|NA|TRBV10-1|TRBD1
TGCGCCAGCAGTGCTGGCAGGGGGCCAGACGAGCAGTACTTC
CASSAGRGPDEQYF
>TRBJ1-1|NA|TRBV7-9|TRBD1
TGTGCCAGCAGCTCCACGACAGGGGGTTACACTGAAGCTTTCTTT
CASSSTTGGYTEAFF
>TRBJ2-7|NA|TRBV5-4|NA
TGTGCCAGCAGCTTAAGTCCGGACTACGAGCAGTACTTC
CASSLSPDYEQYF
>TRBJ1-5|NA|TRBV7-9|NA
TGTGCCAGCAGCGACAGCAATCAGCCCCAGCATTTT
CASSDSNQPQHF
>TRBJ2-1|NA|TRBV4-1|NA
TGCGCCAGCAGCCAAGTGGGCGGGGATGAGCAGTTCTTC
CASSQVGGDEQFF
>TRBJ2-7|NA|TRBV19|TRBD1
TGTGCCACGGGACAGCTAGATTCCTACGAGCAGTACTTC
CATGQLDSYEQYF
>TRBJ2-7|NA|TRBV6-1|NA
TGTGCCAGCAGTGAAGGCACAGGGTTGCCAGAGCAGTACTTC
CASSEGTGLPEQYF
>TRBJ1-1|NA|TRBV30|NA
TGTGCCTGGGGCGGGGGGGGCACTGAAGCTTTCTTT
CAWGGGGTEAFF